This T cell receptor (beta chain) came from a study of STAT3 mutations in large granular lymphocyte leukemia. Study-level information: Roughly half of the longitudinally sequenced T-LGLL patients carried detectable canonical activating STAT3 mutations.

Clones were read by immunoSEQ multiplex PCR, and TCRdb kept only the in-frame ones, dropping some. The sample holds almost 25,000 clones, over 90% seen once. Whole-study results and caveats: In some patients, a small highly pathogenic clone possibly went undetected. At least one immunodominant TCR beta clonotype appeared in every T-cell large granular lymphocyte leukemia patient. Differing intervals and regimens complicate linking therapy response to clone burden. After therapy, about 35% of the 18 patients switched clonotypes, all new clones STAT3 wild type.

This clone occurred once. What it binds is unknown. This TCR was sampled from a man aged 35 to 55 with T-cell large granular lymphocyte leukemia. Some clones in this sample may be carry-over from other donors' samples. Sequencing input: peripheral blood mononuclear cells.

CDR3 coding DNA: TGTGCCAGCAGCCTCAGGGGTACTGGGGCCAACGTCCTGACTTTC. Translating it yields CASSLRGTGANVLTF. The rearrangement links TRBV7-9 to TRBJ2-6; weak D call: TRBD1 (6 bases). Germline V gene lookup returns CDR1 SEHNR and CDR2 FQNEAQ (reference sequence). V was shortened by 5 bases and J by 2 bases, with 10 bases between the two germline ends. The CDR3 contains 15 residues.